What follows describes a single TCR beta chain. This entry is derived from a study of blood T cell repertoires in COVID-19. Study details: The United States, Italy and Spain were the sources of the acute and convalescent COVID-19 samples.

Original processing methods: Reference gene primers were amplified, and this amplification served to estimate nucleated cell counts. Sequencing used immunoSEQ multiplex PCR; TCRdb keeps in-frame clones, though not all of them. V, J and clone size are those of that table, while D and trimming were read from the DNA. The sample yields roughly 250,000 clones, roughly 84% seen once. The ends were cut back, 1 base at V and 0 bases at J, with 7 bases in the middle. The CDR3 extends over 14 amino acids. The V gene's germline CDR1 is SGHDT and CDR2 YYEEEE. Material: peripheral blood. J is TRBJ1-2 and V is TRBV5-6; perhaps TRBD1 as D (6 bases). The origin of this receptor is a woman in her forties who had recovered from COVID-19. The chain's CDR3 is CASSLHRANYGYTF. The CDR3 DNA is TGTGCCAGCAGCTTGCACAGGGCTAACTATGGCTACACCTTC.